The 18 T cell receptor beta chains presented below share a single source sample, sequenced in a study of blood T cell repertoires in COVID-19. The assay was immunoSEQ multiplex PCR, and TCRdb's table has in-frame clones only and misses some. The sample carries roughly 150,000 clones, approximately 82% recorded once. Sequencing input: peripheral blood. These receptor sequences come from a woman aged 50 to 60 with acute or convalescent COVID-19.

The J gene is TRBJ2-5, the V gene TRBV2; 10 bases are a match to TRBD2. After removal of 6 bases from V and 7 bases from J, the junction contained 11 bases not matched to a gene. CDR1 is SNHLY, CDR2 FYNNEI, per germline. CDR3 size: 15 residues. DNA for the CDR3: TGTGCCAGCAGCCTAACGCCCGGGACTAGCGCGACCCAGTACTTC. Translating gives CASSLTPGTSATQYF.

The chain recombines TRBV11-2 with TRBJ2-7; D is perhaps TRBD2 (5 bases). Germline CDR1 reads SGHAT; CDR2 reads FQNNGV. Trimming removed 1 base from V and 5 bases from J, with 21 bases in between. This CDR3 is built from 17 residues. CDR3 nucleotide sequence: TGTGCCAGCAGCTTAGCTCCACAGACACTTCTAGCAGACGAGCAGTACTTC. It translates to CASSLAPQTLLADEQYF.

The DNA of the CDR3 is TGTGCCAGCAGCTTGCCAGGGGGCGCATCTGAAGCTTTCTTT. It translates to CASSLPGGASEAFF. This chain connects TRBV5-5 to TRBJ1-1; 8 bases are a match to TRBD1. This CDR3 is built from 14 residues. With V trimmed by 1 base and J by 6 bases, 5 bases remained unmatched. Germline V lookup: CDR1 SGHKS, CDR2 YYEKEE (reference sequence).

This clone was observed once. The V gene is TRBV6-5, the J gene TRBJ1-2; D is undetermined. There are 15 residues in the CDR3. Germline CDR1 MNHEY, CDR2 SVGAGI. V was shortened by 7 bases and J by 2 bases, with 17 bases between the two germline ends. Here the CDR3 reads CASIPRPGENYGYTF. In DNA, the CDR3 is TGTGCCAGCATACCACGTCCCGGGGAAAACTATGGCTACACCTTC.

CDR3 sequence: CASSLGPMNTEAFF. The CDR3 bases are TGTGCCAGCAGCTTAGGGCCCATGAACACTGAAGCTTTCTTT. The gene calls are TRBV11-2 and TRBJ1-1; no firm D call. The CDR3 sequence is 14 residues long. Per the germline V gene, CDR1 is SGHAT and CDR2 is FQNNGV. Trimming pared 1 base from V and 0 bases from J, leaving 6 bases between.

The chain couples TRBV18 to TRBJ1-2, with 7 bases matching TRBD1. Germline CDR1 reads KGHSH; CDR2 reads LQKENI. V was clipped by 8 bases and J by 4 bases; unmatched bases: 7. The CDR3 has 13 amino acids. The CDR3 coding sequence is TGTGCCAGCGCGCTGGGACAGCCCTATGGCTACACCTTC. Its translation is CASALGQPYGYTF.

This clone was seen a single time. The chain recombines TRBV4-2 with TRBJ2-7; 9 nucleotides match TRBD2. This CDR3 comprises 15 residues. Trimming removed 4 bases from V and 3 bases from J; junction bases left unmatched: 7. Germline values: CDR1 LGHNA, CDR2 YNFKEQ. The CDR3 loop is CASSPGTSSIYEQYF. The CDR3 region has the DNA TGTGCCAGCAGCCCCGGGACTAGCAGTATCTACGAGCAGTACTTC.

The chain joins TRBV7-3 to TRBJ1-2; TRBD1 aligns across 9 bases. CDR1 is SGHTA and CDR2 is FQGTGA in the germline V gene. With V trimmed by 5 bases and J by 8 bases, 3 bases remained unmatched. The CDR3 loop spans 12 amino acids. DNA for the CDR3: TGTGCCAGCAGCCCCGGGACAGGGGGCTACACCTTC. This encodes CASSPGTGGYTF.

V usage is TRBV28 and J usage is TRBJ2-5, with 9 bases aligning to TRBD1. J gave up 4 bases and V 5 bases, and 14 bases lay outside the gene matches. Germline CDR1 reads MDHEN; CDR2 reads SYDVKM. This CDR3 has 17 amino acids. Here the CDR3 reads CASSPRDRVGVGETQYF. CDR3 coding DNA: TGTGCCAGCAGTCCGAGGGACAGGGTAGGGGTTGGAGAGACCCAGTACTTC.

The chain recombines TRBV24-1 with TRBJ2-6; D perhaps matches TRBD2 (5 bases). The CDR3 is 14 amino acids. The germline gives CDR1 KGHDR, CDR2 SFDVKD. V dropped 7 bases and J dropped 2 bases, with 8 bases sitting between them. The CDR3 protein is CATSNGAGANVLTF. The CDR3 DNA follows: TGTGCCACCAGCAACGGGGCTGGGGCCAACGTCCTGACTTTC.

The J gene is TRBJ2-3, the V gene TRBV5-4, with 13 positions matching TRBD2. CDR1 is SGHNT, CDR2 YYREEE, per germline (reference sequence). V lost 2 bases to trimming and J lost 11 bases; unmatched junction nucleotides: 8. CDR3 size: 15 residues. The CDR3 nucleotides read TGTGCCAGCAGCTTCGGACTAGCGGGAGATAGGGAGCAGTATTTT. Residues: CASSFGLAGDREQYF. Drawing the rest from reference TRBV5-4 and TRBJ2-3, the complete variable domain is ETGVTQSPTHLIKTRGQQVTLRCSSQSGHNTVSWYQQALGQGPQFIFQYYREEENGRGNFPPRFSGLQFPNYSSELNVNALELDDSALYLCASSFGLAGDREQYFGPGTRLTVL.

J is TRBJ1-3 and V is TRBV28, with TRBD1 as a possible D gene (6 bases). Germline CDR1 reads MDHEN; CDR2 reads SYDVKM. V gave up 2 bases and J gave up 3 bases, with 17 bases separating them. The CDR3 loop spans 17 amino acids. The CDR3 bases are TGTGCCAGCAGTTTAAGCAGGGGAAGTTTGGGTGGAAACACCATATATTTT. The encoded protein is CASSLSRGSLGGNTIYF.

J is TRBJ2-7 and V is TRBV12-5, with no clear D. Germline-derived CDR1 and CDR2 are LGHNT and FRNRAP. The CDR3 consists of 13 residues. V lost 7 bases, J lost 2 bases, and 12 bases lay in between. CDR3 DNA sequence: TGTGCTAGTGCCGCGCGGAAAACCTACGAGCAGTACTTC. Encoded protein: CASAARKTYEQYF. The full variable domain, with the rest looked up from reference TRBV12-5 and TRBJ2-7, is DARVTQTPRHKVTEMGQEVTMRCQPILGHNTVFWYRQTMMQGLELLAYFRNRAPLDDSGMPKDRFSAEMPDATLATLKIQPSEPRDSAVYFCASAARKTYEQYFGPGTRLTVT.

The V call is TRBV5-5, the J call TRBJ2-5; D gene ambiguous. The CDR3 spans 15 residues. Germline V gene lookup returns CDR1 SGHKS and CDR2 YYEKEE (reference sequence). The V end was cut by 3 bases, the J end by 6 bases, with 18 bases between. CDR3: CASSSDWLSGQTQYF. In DNA form, the CDR3 reads TGTGCCAGCAGCTCAGACTGGTTGAGTGGTCAGACCCAGTACTTC.

V and J are TRBV11-2 and TRBJ2-2; the D is unclear. Per germline, CDR1 SGHAT and CDR2 FQNNGV. Trimming removed 3 bases at V and 5 bases at J, with 4 bases between. The CDR3 consists of 12 residues. CDR3: CASSFGTGELFF. The CDR3 DNA reads TGTGCCAGCAGCTTCGGGACCGGGGAGCTGTTTTTT.

V and J are TRBV4-1 and TRBJ2-7, with 14 positions matching TRBD2. Germline CDR1 MGHRA, CDR2 YSYEKL. The CDR3 covers 18 residues. Trimming took 3 bases from V and 2 from J; bases not matched to a gene: 9. CDR3 sequence reads: CASSQLGLAGGGTYEQYF. The CDR3, as DNA: TGCGCCAGCAGCCAGCTCGGACTAGCGGGAGGCGGAACCTACGAGCAGTACTTC.

The rearrangement joins TRBV20-1 to TRBJ2-3, with D tentatively TRBD2 (6 bases). V was cut by 3 bases and J by 3 bases, with 25 bases left in between. In germline, CDR1 is DFQATT, CDR2 SNEGSKA (reference sequence). The CDR3 has 18 amino acids. CDR3 protein: CSASLNGLVGGQTDTQYF. The CDR3 region has the DNA TGCAGTGCTAGTCTAAACGGTTTGGTCGGGGGTCAAACAGATACGCAGTATTTT.

This chain uses TRBV5-4 with TRBJ2-7; TRBD1 aligns across 7 bases. After removal of 4 bases from V and 3 bases from J, the junction contained 10 bases not matched to a gene. Germline V lookup: CDR1 SGHNT, CDR2 YYREEE (reference sequence). The CDR3 has 15 residues. CDR3 loop: CASSLRMGDSYEQYF. In DNA, the CDR3 is TGTGCCAGCAGCCTACGAATGGGGGACAGCTACGAGCAGTACTTC.